This T cell receptor beta chain was observed in a study of cytomegalovirus exposure and HLA in healthy donors. The CDR3 extends over 12 amino acids. Per germline, CDR1 MNHEY and CDR2 SMNVEV (reference sequence). The V gene lost 11 bases and the J gene lost 0 bases, with 10 bases spanning the gap. As regards this clone: Its antigen is currently unknown.

The PCR made use of 60 Vbeta and 13 Jbeta primers. The method was immunoSEQ multiplex PCR; TCRdb's version includes in-frame clones alone and lacks a portion of them. This sample has 150,000 to 200,000 clones, with more than 75% found just once. Donors had nominal health at sampling but likely had unrecorded immune exposures. Points from the study as a whole: In a later analysis, 15,000 to 20,000 TCR beta sequences were associated with HLA alleles at 0.05 false discovery rate. Later analysis suggested links between common viral pathogens and several top significant clusters. According to an earlier analysis, most TCR beta V segments yielded productive rearrangements about 87% or about 30% of the time.

The chain links TRBV27 to TRBJ1-2, with D possibly matching TRBD1 (5 bases). The sequenced sample consisted of PBMCs. The clonotype originates from a girl aged 5-17 years in good health and CMV-seropositive. CDR3 sequence: CAAGHSNYGYTF. The CDR3 nucleotides read TGTGCCGCCGGACACTCTAACTATGGCTACACCTTC.